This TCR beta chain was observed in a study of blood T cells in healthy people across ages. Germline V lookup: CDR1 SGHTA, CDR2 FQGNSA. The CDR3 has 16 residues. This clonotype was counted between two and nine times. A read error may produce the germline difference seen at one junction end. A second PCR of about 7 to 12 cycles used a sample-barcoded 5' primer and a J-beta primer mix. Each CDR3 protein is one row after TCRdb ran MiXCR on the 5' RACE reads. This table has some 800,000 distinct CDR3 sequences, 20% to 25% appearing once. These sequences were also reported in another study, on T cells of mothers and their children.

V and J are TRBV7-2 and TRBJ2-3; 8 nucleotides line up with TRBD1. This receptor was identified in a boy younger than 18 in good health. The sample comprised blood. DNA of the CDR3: TGTGCCAGCAGCTCAGGACAGGGTTGGAGCACAGATACGCAGTACTTT. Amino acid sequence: CASSSGQGWSTDTQYF.